This TCR beta chain is from a study of T-cell reconstitution after alpha-beta-depleted transplantation in children. This clonotype has at least ten counts. Unique molecular identifiers were incorporated when the TCRbeta library was constructed. TCRdb re-called the PCR reads with MiXCR, one entry per CDR3 protein. Here the sample spans around 240,000 distinct CDR3 sequences, more than 7.5% being singletons. This clonotype was sampled from a human donor who donated a stem cell graft to a child with SCID. Here the sequenced sample was PBMCs from the stem cell graft donor, taken from the stem cell graft.

CDR3: CASSQDVNFYSFANTGELFF. Written as DNA, the CDR3 is TGTGCCAGCAGCCAAGATGTGAACTTCTATTCCTTCGCGAACACCGGGGAGCTGTTTTTT. The rearrangement links TRBV14 to TRBJ2-2; no reliable D call. The CDR3 is 20 amino acids. Per the germline V gene, CDR1 is SGHDN and CDR2 is FVKESK. V lost 0 bases to trimming and J lost 0 bases, with 20 bases between them.